The rows below give T cell receptor beta chains drawn from one sample of a study of T cell responses to AZD1222 COVID-19 vaccine. Clones were sequenced by immunoSEQ multiplex PCR, and TCRdb holds only the in-frame ones, with some missing. The sample has around 97,000 clones; roughly nine tenths are singletons. Sequenced here: peripheral blood, sampled on day 0 of AZD1222 vaccination. Receptor source: an adult in good health. Both conserved end residues are part of each CDR3. The D gene is left open where the match is weak. Expanded clones get a size class; other rows say once, few or many, or leave the size out.

abundance,v_gene,d_gene,j_gene,CDR3nt,CDR3aa
NA,TRBV6-5,NA,TRBJ1-2,TGTGCCAGCAGTTACGGTCAGGCCTATGGCTACACCTTC,CASSYGQAYGYTF
NA,TRBV13,TRBD1,TRBJ2-3,TGTGCCAGCAGCTACGGACAGGGACAGGCCGAAGATACGCAGTATTTT,CASSYGQGQAEDTQYF
NA,TRBV4-2,NA,TRBJ1-1,TGTGCCAGCAGCCAAGATATAGGACTGAACACTGAAGCTTTCTTT,CASSQDIGLNTEAFF
NA,TRBV5-1,NA,TRBJ1-6,TGCGCCAGCAGTTGGGCAGGGTCGGATTCACCCCTCCACTTT,CASSWAGSDSPLHF
NA,TRBV5-1,TRBD2,TRBJ2-3,TGCGCCAGCAGCTTGGCTCTAGCGGGAGACCAAGATACGCAGTATTTT,CASSLALAGDQDTQYF
NA,TRBV5-4,NA,TRBJ2-5,TGTGCCAGCAGCTTGTCCGGGAGTGGAGAGACCCAGTACTTC,CASSLSGSGETQYF
NA,TRBV19,TRBD1,TRBJ2-7,TGTGCCAGTAGTACCGCAGGGGGCTCCTACGAGCAGTACTTC,CASSTAGGSYEQYF
NA,TRBV5-1,TRBD2,TRBJ2-1,TGCGCCAGCAGCTCCCTCCGGTCTAGCGGGTCCTACAATGAGCAGTTCTTC,CASSSLRSSGSYNEQFF
NA,TRBV25-1,NA,TRBJ1-4,TGTGCCAGCAGTGAGGCTGGACAGTCTAATGAAAAACTGTTTTTT,CASSEAGQSNEKLFF
NA,TRBV7-2,NA,TRBJ2-7,TGTGCCAGCGGACCGTCGATAGGCGAGCAGTACTTC,CASGPSIGEQYF
NA,TRBV7-9,TRBD1,TRBJ2-5,TGTGCCAGCAGCCGTGGGACAGGGTCGCGAGAGACCCAGTACTTC,CASSRGTGSRETQYF
NA,TRBV12-5,NA,TRBJ2-2,TGTGCTAGTGGACCAACTACCCTCCGGGCTCTCCCCAGCGGGGAGCTGTTTTTT,CASGPTTLRALPSGELFF
NA,TRBV7-9,TRBD1,TRBJ2-1,TGTGCCAGCAGCAACAGACAGGGGGCCTACAATGAGCAGTTCTTC,CASSNRQGAYNEQFF
NA,TRBV12-1,NA,TRBJ2-1,TGTGCCAGCAGCTCACGGACTAGCGGTCGTTATTTGAAGCAGTTCTTC,CASSSRTSGRYLKQFF
NA,TRBV9,TRBD1,TRBJ1-5,TGTGCCAGCAGCATACATCTCGGTGGACAGGCTAGTAATCAGCCCCAGCATTTT,CASSIHLGGQASNQPQHF
once,TRBV27,TRBD1,TRBJ1-5,TGTGCCAGCAGTTTATCCGGGAGAACTGACAGGGGAAATCAGCCCCAGCATTTT,CASSLSGRTDRGNQPQHF
NA,TRBV6-5,TRBD1,TRBJ2-7,TGTGCCAGCAGTTATGAAGGGACAGGGAGGTACGAGCAGTACTTC,CASSYEGTGRYEQYF
NA,TRBV18,NA,TRBJ2-5,TGTGCCAGCTCACCAGGACAGAAAGAGACCCAGTACTTC,CASSPGQKETQYF
once,TRBV19,NA,TRBJ1-3,TGTGCCAGTAGTAGGGACGGACCTACCGACTCTGGAAACACCATATATTTT,CASSRDGPTDSGNTIYF
NA,TRBV5-1,TRBD1,TRBJ1-3,TGCGCCAGCAGCACCACAGGGGGAGTAGGAAACACCATATATTTT,CASSTTGGVGNTIYF